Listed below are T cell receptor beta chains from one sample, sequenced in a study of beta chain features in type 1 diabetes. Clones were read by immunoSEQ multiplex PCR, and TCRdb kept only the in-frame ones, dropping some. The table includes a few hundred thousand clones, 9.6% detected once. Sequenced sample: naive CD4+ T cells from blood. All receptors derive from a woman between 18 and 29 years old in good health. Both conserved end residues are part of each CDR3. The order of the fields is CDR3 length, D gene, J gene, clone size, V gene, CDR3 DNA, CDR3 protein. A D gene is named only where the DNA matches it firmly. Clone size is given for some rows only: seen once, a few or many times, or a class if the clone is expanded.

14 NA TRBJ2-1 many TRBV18 TGTGCCAGCTCACCTTTCGACATTGTCGATGAGCAGTTCTTC CASSPFDIVDEQFF
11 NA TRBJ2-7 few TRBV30 TGTGCCTGGGACGGGGGATACGAGCAGTACTTC CAWDGGYEQYF
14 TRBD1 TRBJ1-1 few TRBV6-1 TGTGCCAGCAGGAGGTTGACAGGGAGTTTTGAAGCTTTCTTT CASRRLTGSFEAFF
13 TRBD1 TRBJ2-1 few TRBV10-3 TGTGCCATCAGGGACAGGGGATCCAATGAGCAGTTCTTC CAIRDRGSNEQFF
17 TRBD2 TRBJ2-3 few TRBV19 TGTGCCAGTAGTATTCGGGAATGGGGCGGGAGGTCAGATACGCAGTATTTT CASSIREWGGRSDTQYF
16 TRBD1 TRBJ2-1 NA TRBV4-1 TGCGCCAGCAGTATTATGGGACAGGGTCTCTACAATGAGCAGTTCTTC CASSIMGQGLYNEQFF
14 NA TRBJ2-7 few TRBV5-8 TGTGCCAGCAGACGCCAGGGGACAAGCTACGAGCAGTACTTC CASRRQGTSYEQYF
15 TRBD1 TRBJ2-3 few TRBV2 TGTGCCAGCAGTGGAGGGGGCTCTAGCACAGATACGCAGTATTTT CASSGGGSSTDTQYF
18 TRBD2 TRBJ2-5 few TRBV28 TGTGCCAGCAGTCCCTGGGCACGAGCGGGAGCGATCCAAGAGACCCAGTACTTC CASSPWARAGAIQETQYF
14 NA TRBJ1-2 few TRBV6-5 TGTGCCAGCAGTTACGGCTTGGCAGTCAATGACTACACCTTC CASSYGLAVNDYTF
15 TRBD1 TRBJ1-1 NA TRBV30 TGTGCCTGGAGCTTCAGGGACAGGCTAAACACTGAAGCTTTCTTT CAWSFRDRLNTEAFF
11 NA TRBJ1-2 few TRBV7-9 TGTGCCAGCAGCTCTAGAGACCAGTCCACCTTC CASSSRDQSTF
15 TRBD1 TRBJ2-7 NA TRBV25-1 TGTGCCAGCAGCCCTGGAGGGACAGGGCGCTACGAGCAGTACTTC CASSPGGTGRYEQYF
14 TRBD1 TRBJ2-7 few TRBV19 TGTGCCAGTAGGGAGACAGGGGAGACCTACGAGCAGTACTTC CASRETGETYEQYF
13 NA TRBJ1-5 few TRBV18 TGTGCCAGCTCACCCCTTCAGGCCCAGCCCCAGCATTTT CASSPLQAQPQHF
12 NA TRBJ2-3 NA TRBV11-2 TGTGCCAGCAGCTTAGCGGTTAATACGCAGTATTTT CASSLAVNTQYF
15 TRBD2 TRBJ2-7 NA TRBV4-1 TGCGCCAGCAGCCAACTCGGGGGGGGAGGTTTCGAGCAGTACTTC CASSQLGGGGFEQYF
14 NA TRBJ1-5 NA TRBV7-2 TGTGCCAGCAGCCAACGGGTGAGCAATCAGCCCCAGCATTTT CASSQRVSNQPQHF
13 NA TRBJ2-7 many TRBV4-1 TGCGCCAGCAGCCAAGTAATTGTCGGCGAGCAGTACTTC CASSQVIVGEQYF
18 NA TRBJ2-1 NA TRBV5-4 TGTGCCAGCAGCTTGGAGGAACTCGGTGGAGGCTCCTACAATGAGCAGTTCTTC CASSLEELGGGSYNEQFF
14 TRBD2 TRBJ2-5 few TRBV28 TGTGCCAGCAGCCCTAGCGGGGGGCAAGAGACCCAGTACTTC CASSPSGGQETQYF
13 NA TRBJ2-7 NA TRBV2 TGTGCCAGCAGGTTGACAGGACTGTACGAGCAGTACTTC CASRLTGLYEQYF
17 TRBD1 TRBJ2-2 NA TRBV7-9 TGTGCCAGCAGCTTAGACCCCCCACAGGGGGCGTCCGGGGAGCTGTTTTTT CASSLDPPQGASGELFF
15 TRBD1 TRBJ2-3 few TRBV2 TGTGCCAGCAGCCCGGACAGGTTTGGCACAGATACGCAGTATTTT CASSPDRFGTDTQYF
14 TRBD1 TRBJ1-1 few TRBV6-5 TGTGCCAGCAGCTGGGACAGGGGGCACACTGAAGCTTTCTTT CASSWDRGHTEAFF
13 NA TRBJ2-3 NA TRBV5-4 TGTGCCAGCAGCTTGGTGCATAGAGATACGCAGTATTTT CASSLVHRDTQYF
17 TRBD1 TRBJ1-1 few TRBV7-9 TGTGCCAGCAGACGACGCCCGGGACAGGTCCTGGGCACTGAAGCTTTCTTT CASRRRPGQVLGTEAFF
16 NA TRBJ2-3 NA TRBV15 TGTGCCACCAGGGGCCCGGGGAAGGCCGGCACAGATACGCAGTATTTT CATRGPGKAGTDTQYF
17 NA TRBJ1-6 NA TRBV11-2 TGTGCCAGCAGCCCCCGTTCGGTGTGGGCGGGAAATTCACCCCTCCACTTT CASSPRSVWAGNSPLHF
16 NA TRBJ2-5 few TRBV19 TGTGCCAGTAGTCGAACGTCAGGGGCGTACCAAGAGACCCAGTACTTC CASSRTSGAYQETQYF
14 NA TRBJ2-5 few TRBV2 TGTGCCAGCTCTTGGGGCCCATCGGAAGAGACCCAGTACTTC CASSWGPSEETQYF
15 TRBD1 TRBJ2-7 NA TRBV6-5 TGTGCCAGCAGCTTGACAGGGTTAGGAGGTTTAGAGCAGTACTTC CASSLTGLGGLEQYF
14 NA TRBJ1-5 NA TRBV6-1 TGTGCCAGCAGCGTCAGCGGGGCCCATCAGCCCCAGCATTTT CASSVSGAHQPQHF
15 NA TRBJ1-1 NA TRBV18 TGTGCCAGCTCACCATCGACAGGCTCCGACACTGAAGCTTTCTTT CASSPSTGSDTEAFF
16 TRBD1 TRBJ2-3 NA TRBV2 TGTGCCAGCAAGCTCAAGACAGGGACCCGCACAGATACGCAGTATTTT CASKLKTGTRTDTQYF
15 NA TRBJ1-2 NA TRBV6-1 TGTGCCAGCAGTGAAGGGGGCCCTGGGCTATATGGCTACACCTTC CASSEGGPGLYGYTF
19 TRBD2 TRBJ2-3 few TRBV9 TGTGCCAGCAGCGTAGCTTCGTGGGGCGGGGGAAACCGCACAGATACGCAGTATTTT CASSVASWGGGNRTDTQYF
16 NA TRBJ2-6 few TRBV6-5 TGTGCCAGCAGTTATGATGGCGGCTCTGGGGCCAACGTCCTGACTTTC CASSYDGGSGANVLTF
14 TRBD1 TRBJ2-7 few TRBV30 TGTGCCTGGGTCTCGGGACAGGGGGCGTACGAGCAGTACTTC CAWVSGQGAYEQYF
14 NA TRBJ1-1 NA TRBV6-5 TGTGCCAGCAGTGGGCAGGGGCCGCAAAGTGAAGCTTTCTTT CASSGQGPQSEAFF
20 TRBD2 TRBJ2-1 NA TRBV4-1 TGCGCCAGCAGCCAAGCCCCGCCTCGCGGGGGGGTAAGGCCCTACAATGAGCAGTTCTTC CASSQAPPRGGVRPYNEQFF
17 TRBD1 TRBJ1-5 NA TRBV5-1 TGCGCCAGCAGCTTGGGGGCCAGGACAGGGGGAAATCAGCCCCAGCATTTT CASSLGARTGGNQPQHF
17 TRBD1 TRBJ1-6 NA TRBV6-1 TGTGCCAGCAGTGCTGGGACAGCCAGCTCCTATAATTCACCCCTCCACTTT CASSAGTASSYNSPLHF
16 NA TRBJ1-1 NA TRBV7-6 TGTGCCAGCAGCTTAATAGTGAGCAGCCCGGGCACTGAAGCTTTCTTT CASSLIVSSPGTEAFF
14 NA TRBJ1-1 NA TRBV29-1 TGCAGCGTTCAAAAAAACAGGGTGAACACTGAAGCTTTCTTT CSVQKNRVNTEAFF
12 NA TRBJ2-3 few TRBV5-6 TGTGCCAGCAGGGCTAGCACAGATACGCAGTATTTT CASRASTDTQYF
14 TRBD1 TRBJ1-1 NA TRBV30 TGTGCCTGGAGTGGGAAGGGGGCGGGCACTGAAGCTTTCTTT CAWSGKGAGTEAFF
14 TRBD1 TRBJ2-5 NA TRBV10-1 TGCGCCAGCAGTCCGGACAGGGTTAGAGAGACCCAGTACTTC CASSPDRVRETQYF